This T cell receptor beta chain was captured in a study of cytomegalovirus exposure and HLA in healthy donors. The CDR3 length is 13 residues. Losses at the gene ends were 4 bases for V and 9 bases for J; bases not matched to a gene: 5. In germline, CDR1 is MNHNS, CDR2 SASEGT. Primers: 60 Vbeta forward and 13 Jbeta reverse. Some clones are missing from TCRdb's copy, which holds only in-frame ones; the method was immunoSEQ multiplex PCR. Seen here are 130,000 to 150,000 clones, over 70% observed once, and the top ten hold more than 0.95%. The V and J genes are TRBV6-1 and TRBJ2-1; 8 nucleotides line up with TRBD1. This receptor was taken from a man aged 18-30 years in good health and CMV-seronegative. Specimen: PBMCs. This chain's CDR3 is CASSVDREAEQFF. For the CDR3, the DNA is TGTGCCAGCAGTGTGGACAGGGAGGCTGAGCAGTTCTTC.